A single sample gave rise to the 14 T cell receptor beta chains below, sequenced in a study of PD-1 blockade in classical Hodgkin lymphoma (TCRdb year 2020). Library method: the immunoSEQ multiplex PCR assay. The table comes from immuneACCESS by way of TCRdb, which keeps in-frame sequences with V and J called. Part of the clones is missing from these tables; in studies checked, under half for an unresolved V gene and the rest for unknown reasons. The sample yields 110,000 or so clones; about 89% were counted once. The ten largest clones represent approximately 20% of the sample. Reading the label with the study, this specimen's time point is: cycle 2 day 1 (C2D1) of nivolumab. Every trial patient had relapsed following autologous stem cell transplantation, and prior brentuximab vedotin exposure was what differed among cohorts A, B and C. Sequencing used peripheral blood mononuclear cells (PBMCs), obtained before the second cycle of nivolumab. These receptors all stem from a human donor with classical Hodgkin lymphoma.

This clone came up a few times. The rearrangement joins TRBV10-2 to TRBJ2-2; tentative D call: TRBD2 (5 bases). CDR3 length equals 15 residues. Germline values: CDR1 WSHSY, CDR2 SAAADI. V dropped 8 bases and J dropped 3 bases, with 16 bases sitting between them. The CDR3 nucleotides read TGCGCCAGCGGTTCCGGGGAATTTTACACCGGGGAGCTGTTTTTT. Amino acids: CASGSGEFYTGELFF.

The count of this clone is one. The rearrangement joins TRBV11-2 to TRBJ2-3; D remains ambiguous. Germline CDR1 is SGHAT and CDR2 is FQNNGV. Trimming removed 3 bases from V and 5 bases from J, with 6 bases in between. The CDR3 totals 12 residues. In DNA, the CDR3 is TGTGCCAGCAGCTTGCTTATAGATACGCAGTATTTT. Its translation: CASSLLIDTQYF.

The chain joins TRBV11-3 to TRBJ2-1; 8 positions agree with TRBD2. CDR1 SGHNT and CDR2 YENEEA come from the germline V gene. This CDR3 is 17 amino acids long. V lost 6 bases to trimming and J lost 7 bases; unmatched junction nucleotides: 17. The CDR3 sequence is CASSSRSSGTRANEQFF. The DNA for the CDR3 is TGTGCCAGCAGTTCTAGATCTTCCGGGACTAGGGCTAATGAGCAGTTCTTC.

CDR3 protein: CASSAQGGQPQHF. The CDR3 nucleotides are TGTGCCAGCAGTGCCCAGGGGGGTCAGCCCCAGCATTTT. The V call is TRBV6-5, the J call TRBJ1-5; 7 positions agree with TRBD1. CDR3 length equals 13 residues. Looked up from germline, CDR1 is MNHEY and CDR2 is SVGAGI. With V trimmed by 5 bases and J by 6 bases, 4 bases remained unmatched.

This rearrangement joins TRBV19 to TRBJ1-1; D might be TRBD1 (6 bases). Germline V gene lookup returns CDR1 LNHDA and CDR2 SQIVND (reference sequence). V was trimmed by 4 bases and J by 6 bases, leaving 15 bases between them. The CDR3 length is 14 residues. The CDR3 is CASSTGPSGAEAFF. CDR3 coding DNA: TGTGCCAGTAGTACGGGACCGTCAGGGGCTGAAGCTTTCTTT.

V gene TRBV29-1 combines with J gene TRBJ1-5, with 7 bases that match TRBD1. The CDR3 length is 14 residues. Germline assignment: CDR1 SQVTM and CDR2 ANQGSEA. V lost 4 bases, J lost 6 bases, and 9 bases stayed unmatched. The CDR3 coding sequence is TGCAGCGTTGCTCTGGCAGGGGGAGGTCAGCCCCAGCATTTT. The encoded protein is CSVALAGGGQPQHF.

This sequence joins TRBV19 and TRBJ2-4, with D unclear. V lost 2 bases and J lost 2, with 16 bases in between. This CDR3 region has 17 residues. Germline CDR1 reads LNHDA; CDR2 reads SQIVND (reference sequence). CDR3 sequence reads: CASSISGSLGSKNIQYF. The CDR3 nucleotides are TGTGCCAGTAGTATAAGTGGCAGTTTGGGATCCAAAAACATTCAGTACTTC.

V and J are TRBV7-9 and TRBJ2-6; D unclear. V was cut by 5 bases and J by 1 base, with 6 bases left in between. The CDR3 extends over 14 amino acids. Germline CDR1 and CDR2: SEHNR and FQNEAQ (reference sequence). The CDR3 protein is CASSVQSGANVLTF. CDR3 nucleotide sequence: TGTGCCAGCAGCGTACAATCTGGGGCCAACGTCCTGACTTTC.

This chain links TRBV5-1 with TRBJ2-5; TRBD2 matches 10 bases. Germline CDR1 and CDR2: SGHRS and YFSETQ. V lost 4 bases to trimming and J lost 3 bases; unmatched junction nucleotides: 3. CDR3 length: 14 residues. This chain's CDR3 is CASSIGLAEETQYF. The CDR3 coding sequence is TGCGCCAGCAGCATCGGACTAGCGGAAGAGACCCAGTACTTC. Complete variable domain (other parts from reference TRBV5-1 and TRBJ2-5): KAGVTQTPRYLIKTRGQQVTLSCSPISGHRSVSWYQQTPGQGLQFLFEYFSETQRNKGNFPGRFSGRQFSNSRSEMNVSTLELGDSALYLCASSIGLAEETQYFGPGTRLLVL.

The chain is built from TRBV28 and TRBJ1-2, with TRBD1 as a possible D gene (5 bases). The V gene lost 3 bases and the J gene lost 0 bases, with 8 bases spanning the gap. This CDR3 contains 14 residues. The germline V gene has CDR1 MDHEN and CDR2 SYDVKM. CDR3 residues: CASSFSRANYGYTF. The CDR3, as DNA: TGTGCCAGCAGTTTCTCCAGGGCTAACTATGGCTACACCTTC.

The CDR3 DNA follows: TGTGCCAGCAGTGTGGGACAGGGGGCCTACGAGCAGTACTTC. Its protein is CASSVGQGAYEQYF. The rearrangement uses TRBV27 and TRBJ2-7; 11 bases are shared with TRBD1. CDR1 and CDR2 from the germline V gene are MNHEY and SMNVEV (reference sequence). The CDR3 has 14 amino acids. With V trimmed by 5 bases and J by 2 bases, 2 bases remained unmatched.

V is TRBV5-1 and J is TRBJ1-3, with D perhaps matching TRBD1 (5 bases). Trimming took 0 bases from V and 0 from J, leaving 10 bases between them. The CDR3 has 16 residues. CDR1 is SGHRS and CDR2 is YFSETQ in the germline V gene. The CDR3 sequence is CASSLGQGPSGNTIYF. The CDR3 DNA follows: TGCGCCAGCAGCTTGGGGCAGGGCCCCTCTGGAAACACCATATATTTT.

The gene calls are TRBV5-5 and TRBJ2-3; D may be TRBD1 or TRBD2 (5 bases each). Germline loops: CDR1 SGHKS, CDR2 YYEKEE (reference sequence). CDR3 size: 15 residues. Trimming left V 2 bases short and J 5 bases short, with 15 bases between. The CDR3 DNA follows: TGTGCCAGCAGCTTCGAGGTGGGGGTCCGAGATACGCAGTATTTT. Translation: CASSFEVGVRDTQYF.

The chain employs TRBV6-5 and TRBJ1-1; D not resolved. Per the germline V gene, CDR1 is MNHEY and CDR2 is SVGAGI. The CDR3 has 13 residues. V lost 2 bases to trimming and J lost 4 bases, with 8 bases between them. For the CDR3, the DNA is TGTGCCAGCAGTTACGAAGGGATCACTGAAGCTTTCTTT. Translating gives CASSYEGITEAFF.